A selection of T cell receptor beta chains follows, all from one sample in a study of blood T cells in healthy people across ages. TCRdb independently ran MiXCR on the 5' RACE reads; one entry per CDR3 protein. The sample carries over 1,500,000 distinct CDR3 sequences, more than 35% recorded once. Specimen: blood. The source of these receptors is a human donor in good health. The CDR3 runs from the conserved cysteine through the conserved F or W. D genes are given only for firm matches. For some rows the clone size is stated as once, few or many, or as a class when expanded; others skip it.

>.|TRBV4-1|TRBD2|TRBJ2-3
CASSQLPSGAGTDTQYF
TGCGCCAGCAGCCAACTACCTAGCGGGGCCGGCACAGATACGCAGTATTTT
>few|TRBV29-1|.|TRBJ2-7
CSVEIASTYEQYF
TGCAGCGTTGAAATAGCGTCCACCTACGAGCAGTACTTC
>.|TRBV7-2|TRBD1|TRBJ2-7
CASSLTPGTGDYEQYF
TGTGCCAGCAGCTTAACCCCCGGGACAGGTGATTACGAGCAGTACTTC
>.|TRBV20-1|.|TRBJ1-6
CSARGIWNSPLHF
TGCAGTGCGAGGGGGATATGGAATTCACCCCTCCACTTT
>.|TRBV20-1|.|TRBJ1-1
CSVGGQRAFF
TGCAGTGTAGGGGGGCAGAGGGCTTTCTTT
>few|TRBV9|.|TRBJ2-7
CASSAGADEQYF
TGTGCCAGCAGCGCCGGGGCGGACGAGCAGTACTTC
>.|TRBV13|.|TRBJ1-6
CASSAGGGHNSPLHF
TGTGCCAGCAGCGCGGGGGGTGGTCATAATTCACCCCTCCACTTT
>few|TRBV24-1|.|TRBJ1-2
CATSDGPGSVGYTF
TGTGCCACCAGTGATGGTCCGGGGTCCGTTGGCTACACCTTC
>.|TRBV4-1|.|TRBJ2-3
CASSQLLGHRGDTQYF
TGCGCCAGCAGCCAACTACTCGGACACCGCGGAGATACGCAGTATTTT
>few|TRBV5-1|TRBD1|TRBJ2-7
CASSLGTGTGRFYEQYF
TGCGCCAGCAGCTTGGGGACCGGGACAGGGCGGTTCTACGAGCAGTACTTC
>.|TRBV12-3/TRBV12-4|TRBD1|TRBJ1-2
CASSPLDRGDGYTF
TGTGCCAGCAGTCCCCTCGACAGGGGCGACGGCTACACCTTC
>.|TRBV29-1|.|TRBJ1-1
CSVVGQMNTEAFF
TGCAGCGTTGTAGGACAGATGAACACTGAAGCTTTCTTT
>many|TRBV29-1|.|TRBJ1-1
CSVVRGSTEAFF
TGCAGCGTTGTAAGGGGGAGCACTGAAGCTTTCTTT
>.|TRBV6-2/TRBV6-3|TRBD1|TRBJ2-1
CASSYTGAYNEQFF
TGTGCCAGCAGTTATACAGGGGCCTACAATGAGCAGTTCTTC
>once|TRBV27|.|TRBJ2-3
CAGGEGLSTDTQYF
TGTGCCGGCGGGGAAGGTTTGAGCACAGATACGCAGTATTTT
>.|TRBV5-1|TRBD1|TRBJ2-7
CAGSLGQGARYEQYF
TGCGCCGGCAGCTTGGGGCAGGGGGCACGCTACGAGCAGTACTTC
>few|TRBV29-1|.|TRBJ1-2
CSVDLQNYGYTF
TGCAGCGTTGATCTACAAAACTATGGCTACACCTTC
>.|TRBV7-2|.|TRBJ2-4
CASSLVGRQYF
TGTGCCAGCAGCTTAGTGGGGAGGCAGTACTTC
>.|TRBV24-1|.|TRBJ2-3
CATSEQVPTDTQYF
TGTGCCACCAGTGAACAGGTACCCACAGATACGCAGTATTTT
>.|TRBV5-1|TRBD1|TRBJ2-2
CASSPRTGTDTGELFF
TGCGCCAGCAGCCCTCGGACAGGGACGGACACCGGGGAGCTGTTTTTT
>many|TRBV20-1|.|TRBJ1-4
CSARVQGGGEKLFF
TGCAGTGCTAGAGTCCAGGGAGGTGGTGAAAAACTGTTTTTT
>few|TRBV7-3|.|TRBJ2-1
CASSRDRRGEQFF
TGTGCCAGCAGCCGTGACAGGCGTGGTGAGCAGTTCTTC
>few|TRBV12-3/TRBV12-4|.|TRBJ2-7
CASRSSTGSESYEQYF
TGTGCCAGCAGGTCTAGTACAGGGTCGGAGTCCTACGAGCAGTACTTC
>.|TRBV7-9|TRBD1|TRBJ1-6
CASTPTGGNSPLHF
TGTGCCAGCACCCCGACAGGGGGAAATTCACCCCTCCACTTT
>.|TRBV7-2|.|TRBJ1-1
CASSLSWRNTEAFF
TGTGCCAGCAGCTTAAGCTGGAGGAACACTGAAGCTTTCTTT
>.|TRBV20-1|TRBD2|TRBJ2-1
CSAPSSGGFNEQFF
TGCAGTGCCCCATCTAGCGGGGGGTTCAATGAGCAGTTCTTC
>.|TRBV5-1|TRBD2|TRBJ2-4
CASSSGTSGVEGHIQYF
TGCGCCAGCAGCTCCGGGACTAGCGGGGTTGAAGGGCACATTCAGTACTTC
>few|TRBV7-9|.|TRBJ2-1
CASSLGTTEQFF
TGTGCCAGCAGCTTAGGGACTACTGAGCAGTTCTTC
>.|TRBV28|.|TRBJ1-1
CASTNHPLRAGLGEAFF
TGTGCCAGCACCAACCACCCCCTGAGGGCGGGATTAGGTGAAGCTTTCTTT
>few|TRBV7-3|.|TRBJ2-1
CASSLTGGPGDEQFF
TGTGCCAGCAGCTTAACTGGAGGGCCGGGGGATGAGCAGTTCTTC
>.|TRBV12-3/TRBV12-4|.|TRBJ1-1
CASSLSDRYTEAFF
TGTGCCAGCAGTTTATCGGACCGCTACACTGAAGCTTTCTTT
>.|TRBV7-6|TRBD1|TRBJ2-1
CASSWGQDNERFF
TGTGCCAGCAGCTGGGGACAGGACAATGAGCGGTTCTTC
>.|TRBV4-2|.|TRBJ1-2
CASSQGSGGTYGYTF
TGTGCCAGCAGCCAAGGGAGCGGGGGGACTTATGGCTACACCTTC
>.|TRBV6-5|.|TRBJ1-2
CASGPAEYYGYTF
TGTGCCAGCGGGCCAGCCGAGTACTATGGCTACACCTTC
>few|TRBV4-1|.|TRBJ2-3
CASSHPASRRTDTQYF
TGCGCCAGCAGCCACCCGGCTAGCAGGCGCACAGATACGCAGTATTTT
>few|TRBV20-1|TRBD2|TRBJ2-1
CSASPGGSPYNEQFF
TGCAGTGCTTCACCCGGGGGGTCCCCCTACAATGAGCAGTTCTTC
>.|TRBV10-3|.|TRBJ1-1
CAISKQGTEAFF
TGTGCCATCAGTAAACAGGGAACTGAAGCTTTCTTT
>.|TRBV11-1|.|TRBJ2-1
CASSFRPTSEQFF
TGTGCCAGCAGCTTTCGACCCACAAGTGAGCAGTTCTTC
>.|TRBV12-3/TRBV12-4|TRBD1|TRBJ2-1
CASRTTGLGNEQFF
TGTGCCAGCAGAACGACAGGGCTGGGGAATGAGCAGTTCTTC
>once|TRBV7-9|.|TRBJ2-5
CASSLALRGLRYQETQYF
TGTGCCAGCAGCTTAGCGTTGCGGGGCTTGAGGTACCAAGAGACCCAGTACTTC
>.|TRBV7-3|TRBD1|TRBJ1-2
CASSLGEGGTDHTF
TGTGCCAGCAGCTTAGGGGAAGGGGGCACTGACCACACCTTC
>.|TRBV4-1|.|TRBJ1-5
CASSQLGVSNQPQHF
TGCGCCAGCAGCCAACTGGGGGTTAGCAATCAGCCCCAGCATTTT
>.|TRBV29-1|.|TRBJ1-5
CSVEIGESQPQHF
TGCAGCGTTGAAATCGGGGAAAGCCAGCCCCAGCATTTT
>few|TRBV6-2/TRBV6-3|.|TRBJ1-5
CASGFLTGAGGNQPQHF
TGTGCCAGCGGCTTTCTAACGGGGGCCGGAGGCAATCAGCCCCAGCATTTT
>.|TRBV20-1|TRBD1|TRBJ2-5
CSAGLGAGGSKTQYF
TGCAGTGCGGGCCTTGGGGCAGGGGGTTCAAAGACCCAGTACTTC
>.|TRBV9|.|TRBJ2-6
CASNVVDRPSGANVLTF
TGTGCCAGCAACGTAGTTGACAGGCCCTCTGGGGCCAACGTCCTGACTTTC
>.|TRBV24-1|.|TRBJ2-6
CATSVGRGPGANVLTF
TGTGCCACCAGTGTAGGTCGGGGACCTGGGGCCAACGTCCTGACTTTC
>once|TRBV27|.|TRBJ1-1
CASRTLRVSEAFF
TGTGCCAGCAGGACTTTGAGGGTTTCTGAAGCTTTCTTT
>.|TRBV7-9|.|TRBJ2-3
CAGAEGWTDTQYF
TGTGCCGGGGCGGAGGGCTGGACAGATACGCAGTATTTT
>.|TRBV5-1|.|TRBJ2-7
CASSLEAVSYEQYF
TGCGCCAGCAGCTTGGAGGCGGTCTCCTACGAGCAGTACTTC
>.|TRBV7-3|TRBD2|TRBJ2-5
CASSFAGRAETQYF
TGTGCCAGCAGCTTTGCGGGGAGGGCAGAGACCCAGTACTTC
>.|TRBV12-5|.|TRBJ2-1
CARGFNRFGEQFF
TGTGCTAGGGGTTTTAACAGGTTCGGTGAGCAGTTCTTC
>.|TRBV29-1|.|TRBJ1-1
CSGEVSQNTEAFF
TGCAGCGGAGAGGTTAGTCAGAACACTGAAGCTTTCTTT